This TCR beta chain is drawn from a study of blood T cell repertoires in COVID-19. On the study more broadly: Sources were T cells, B-cell-depleted T cells, or PBMCs; the material itself was cDNA or gDNA.

Recruitment covered about 25 US areas and drew participants whose ages spanned about 18 to 100 years. Donors in Cohort 3 counted as recovered after two negative PCRs, clearance, or symptom resolution. Trimming removed 1 base at V and 3 bases at J, with 15 bases between. The V gene's germline CDR1 is LGHNA and CDR2 YSLEER. The CDR3 has 17 residues. The data were produced by immunoSEQ multiplex PCR, yet TCRdb's version contains in-frame clones alone and is incomplete. This sample has about 330,000 clones, with approximately 87% found just once. Sequencing used PBMCs or T cells enriched from blood (not recorded which). This chain joins TRBV4-3 and TRBJ1-4; no reliable D call. The sequence was obtained from a woman in her 30s who had recovered from COVID-19. CDR3 in DNA: TGCGCCAGCAGCCAAGCAGTCGGTCGGGTCCCTAATGAAAAACTGTTTTTT. The encoded protein is CASSQAVGRVPNEKLFF.